This TCR beta chain is from a study of shared clonotypes between healthy human individuals (dated by TCRdb to the early 2020s). Regarding the complete study: The cohort included a few men and a couple of women between 18 and 49 years of age. The study deeply sequenced blood TCR repertoires of five healthy adults to estimate repertoire size and the extent of clonotype sharing between individuals. To increase sequencing depth and limit assay-specific biases, different laboratories used diverse techniques to prepare libraries and sequence TCR repertoires. Between about 0.8 and 9 billion PBMCs per donor were obtained by leukapheresis. Overall study results and their limits: Because the study included only a small number of donors, the genetic and exposure-history diversity represented was limited. Sampling was restricted to blood, and TCR repertoires in tissue are likely to differ from TCR repertoires in blood. Based on pairwise subsampling, the degree of clonotype sharing among donors was expected to be affected by sequencing depth.

Notes on this clone: This clone's antigen is unknown. No base quality values were provided; no much bigger clone lies one nucleotide off.

Using the deep immunoSEQ assay, TCR CDR3 regions were amplified from genomic DNA by multiplex PCR. Genomic DNA extracted from each cell subset was distributed evenly over all wells of several immunoSEQ 96-well plates, and each plate served as one replicate. For unsorted PBMC, 300 ng of genomic DNA, equivalent to 25,000 to 35,000 T cell genomes, went into each replicate PCR. Ten immunoSEQ deep assay plates were used to sequence unsorted PBMC genomic DNA. Purified libraries were quantified with a Qubit 3.0 fluorometer, sized on a Bioanalyzer 2100, and re-quantified with the KAPA Library Quantification kit. Each immunoSEQ 96-well plate was sequenced on its own single-read 150-cycle Illumina NextSeq 550 flow cell. The published analysis was carried out like this. Because the immunoSEQ output held only junctional sequences and lacked quality scores, the filtering could not match the filtering applied to full-length reads. To assign V/J genes and CDR3, sequences were annotated using PyIR, a Python wrapper for IgBLAST v1.9, with IMGT germline references. Reads were removed for weak V/J assignments (E-value above 1e-6), missing CDR3, stop codons, out-of-frame junctions, or ambiguous translated residues. A V3J clonotype was defined by an identical inferred V gene, J gene, and CDR3 amino acid sequence. Percentage overlap between repertoires was calculated by dividing the number of shared unique clonotypes by the size of the smaller repertoire. Repertoire richness was assessed with RTK rarefaction, the Chao1 estimator, and Recon v2.1 estimates of unobserved clonotypes. Drawn from immuneACCESS, this table holds only the in-frame rearrangements with V and J called that TCRdb kept. Clones are partly lost; checked studies trace under half to an unresolved V gene and leave the rest unexplained. V and J calls and clone size are given by that table; D and trimming were obtained from the DNA. The sample profile shows around 500,000 clones; 65% to 85% of them were found once. Jointly, the top ten make up roughly 13% of the sample.

After removal of 0 bases from V and 2 bases from J, the junction retains 4 bases not matched to a gene. The CDR3 starts with the cysteine, ends with the phenylalanine, and has 15 residues. The sequence is cut down to CDR3 DNA, 45 bases in frame from base 1. The germline V gene encodes CDR1 SGHRS and CDR2 YFSETQ. Healthy HIV-negative adults with no recently reported acute infections or vaccinations were included as donors. Only Caucasian adults living in Nashville, Tennessee, USA were represented among the donors. For unsorted samples, roughly 91 million PBMCs were counted, and genomic DNA was extracted using the QIAamp DNA Blood Mini kit. After blood collection by leukapheresis, PBMCs were isolated using Ficoll-Histopaque density gradient centrifugation and then cryopreserved in the vapor phase of liquid nitrogen.

The rearranged segments are TRBV5-1 and TRBJ2-5; the junction holds 7 bases that match TRBD1. Input material: PBMCs. The sequence derives from a woman between 35 and 50 years old in good health. Some clones in this sample may be carry-over from other donors' samples. Read as DNA, the sequence is TGCGCCAGCAGCTTGGGACAGGGTCAACAAGAGACCCAGTACTTC. It specifies CASSLGQGQQETQYF.